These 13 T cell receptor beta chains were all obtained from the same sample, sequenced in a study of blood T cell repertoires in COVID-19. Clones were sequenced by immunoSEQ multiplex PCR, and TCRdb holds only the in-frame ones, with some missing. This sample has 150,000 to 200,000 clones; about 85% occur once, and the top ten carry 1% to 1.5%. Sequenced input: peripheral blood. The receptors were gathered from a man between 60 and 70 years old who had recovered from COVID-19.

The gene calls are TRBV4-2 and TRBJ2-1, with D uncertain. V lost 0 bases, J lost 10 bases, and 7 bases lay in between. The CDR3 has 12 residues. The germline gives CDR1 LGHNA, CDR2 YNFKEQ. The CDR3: CASSQDSSEQFF. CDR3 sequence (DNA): TGTGCCAGCAGCCAAGATAGTAGCGAGCAGTTCTTC.

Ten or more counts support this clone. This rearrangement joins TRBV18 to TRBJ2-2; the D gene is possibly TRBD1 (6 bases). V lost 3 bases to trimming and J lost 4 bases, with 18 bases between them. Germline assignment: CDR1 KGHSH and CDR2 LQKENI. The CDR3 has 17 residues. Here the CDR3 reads CASSPVRQAIITGELFF. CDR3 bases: TGTGCCAGCTCACCGGTCCGACAGGCCATAATCACCGGGGAGCTGTTTTTT.

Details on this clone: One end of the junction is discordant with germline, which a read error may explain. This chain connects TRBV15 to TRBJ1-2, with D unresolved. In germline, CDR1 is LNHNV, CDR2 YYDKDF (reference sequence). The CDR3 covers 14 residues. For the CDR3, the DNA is TGTGCCACCAGCAGAGTTAGTTCTAATTATGGCTACACCTTC. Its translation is CATSRVSSNYGYTF.

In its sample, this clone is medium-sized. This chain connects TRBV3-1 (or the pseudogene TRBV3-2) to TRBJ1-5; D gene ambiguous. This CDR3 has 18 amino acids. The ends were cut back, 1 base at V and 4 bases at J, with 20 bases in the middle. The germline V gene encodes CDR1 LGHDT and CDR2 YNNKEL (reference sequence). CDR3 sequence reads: CASSQGDVLVGGNQPQHF. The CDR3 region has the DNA TGTGCCAGCAGCCAAGGTGATGTTTTGGTAGGAGGGAATCAGCCCCAGCATTTT.

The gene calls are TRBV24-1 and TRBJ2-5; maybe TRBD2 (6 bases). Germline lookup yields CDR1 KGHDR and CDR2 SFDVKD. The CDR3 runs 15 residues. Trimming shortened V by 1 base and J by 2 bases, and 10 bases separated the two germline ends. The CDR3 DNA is TGTGCCACCAGTGATTTTGGGGGGAAACAAGAGACCCAGTACTTC. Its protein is CATSDFGGKQETQYF.

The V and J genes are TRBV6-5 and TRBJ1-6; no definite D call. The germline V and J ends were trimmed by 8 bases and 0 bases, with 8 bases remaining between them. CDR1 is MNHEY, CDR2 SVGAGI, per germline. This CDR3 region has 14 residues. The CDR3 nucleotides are TGTGCCAGCGGGCTAAGCTCCTATAATTCACCCCTCCACTTT. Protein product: CASGLSSYNSPLHF.

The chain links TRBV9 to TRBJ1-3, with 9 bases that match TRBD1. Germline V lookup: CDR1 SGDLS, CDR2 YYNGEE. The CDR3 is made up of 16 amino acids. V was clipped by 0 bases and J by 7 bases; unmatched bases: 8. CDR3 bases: TGTGCCAGCAGCGTAGGGGGACAGGGAATAGGCAACACCATATATTTT. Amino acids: CASSVGGQGIGNTIYF.

CDR3 in amino acids: CASSMTGTGNYGYTF. As DNA, the CDR3 is TGTGCCAGTAGTATGACCGGGACAGGGAACTATGGCTACACCTTC. The chain couples TRBV19 to TRBJ1-2; 9 bases map to TRBD1. Germline V gene data show CDR1 as LNHDA and CDR2 as SQIVND (reference sequence). V lost 3 bases, J lost 2 bases, and 4 bases stayed unmatched. The CDR3 contains 15 residues. Based on the CDR3 plus reference TRBV19 and TRBJ1-2, the full variable domain is DGGITQSPKYLFRKEGQNVTLSCEQNLNHDAMYWYRQDPGQGLRLIYYSQIVNDFQKGDIAEGYSVSREKKESFPLTVTSAQKNPTAFYLCASSMTGTGNYGYTFGSGTRLTVV.

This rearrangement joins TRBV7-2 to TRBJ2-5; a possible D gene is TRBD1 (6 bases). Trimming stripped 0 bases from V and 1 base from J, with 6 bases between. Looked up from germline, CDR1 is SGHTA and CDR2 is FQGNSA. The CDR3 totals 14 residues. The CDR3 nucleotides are TGTGCCAGCAGCTTAGCGGGGGCCCAAGAGACCCAGTACTTC. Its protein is CASSLAGAQETQYF.

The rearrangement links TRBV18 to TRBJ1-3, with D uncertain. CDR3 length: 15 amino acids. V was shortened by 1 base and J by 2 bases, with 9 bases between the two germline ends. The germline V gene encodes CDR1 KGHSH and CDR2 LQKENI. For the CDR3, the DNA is TGTGCCAGCTCACCACAAGGAGACCCTGGAAACACCATATATTTT. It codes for CASSPQGDPGNTIYF.

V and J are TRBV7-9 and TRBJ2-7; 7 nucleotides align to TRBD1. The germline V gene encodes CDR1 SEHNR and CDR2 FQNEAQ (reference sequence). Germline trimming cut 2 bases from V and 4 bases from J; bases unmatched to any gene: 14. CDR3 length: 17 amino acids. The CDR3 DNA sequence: TGTGCCAGCAGCTTACACAGGACAGGACCCGCAGGATACGAGCAGTACTTC. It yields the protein CASSLHRTGPAGYEQYF.

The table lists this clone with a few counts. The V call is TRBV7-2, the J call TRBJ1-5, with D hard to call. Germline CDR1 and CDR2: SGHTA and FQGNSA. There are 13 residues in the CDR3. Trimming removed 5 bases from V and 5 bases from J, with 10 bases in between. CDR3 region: CASSPLQDQPQHF. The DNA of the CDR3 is TGTGCCAGCAGCCCCCTCCAGGATCAGCCCCAGCATTTT. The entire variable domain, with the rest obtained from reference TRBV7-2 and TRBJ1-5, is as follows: GAGVSQSPSNKVTEKGKDVELRCDPISGHTALYWYRQSLGQGLEFLIYFQGNSAPDKSGLPSDRFSAERTGGSVSTLTIQRTQQEDSAVYLCASSPLQDQPQHFGDGTRLSIL.

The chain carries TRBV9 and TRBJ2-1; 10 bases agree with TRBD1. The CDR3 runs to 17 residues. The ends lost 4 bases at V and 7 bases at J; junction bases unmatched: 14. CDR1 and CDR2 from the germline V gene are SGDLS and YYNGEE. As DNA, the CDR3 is TGTGCCAGCAGCTCGCGCGGGGACAGGGGAATTTGGAATGAGCAGTTCTTC. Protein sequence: CASSSRGDRGIWNEQFF.